The rows below give T cell receptor beta chains drawn from one sample of a study of T-cell reconstitution after alpha-beta-depleted transplantation in children. TCRdb recomputed calls from the PCR reads with MiXCR, one row per CDR3 protein. The sample has about 640,000 distinct CDR3 sequences; around 16% are singletons. Sequences were derived from PBMCs from the stem cell graft donor, sampled from the stem cell graft. These receptors all stem from a human donor who donated a stem cell graft to a child with acute myeloid leukemia. CDR3s include the opening cysteine and the closing phenylalanine or tryptophan. A D gene is named only where the DNA matches it firmly. The size of a clone is reported for some rows only, either as once, few or many, or as a class for expanded clones.

J	D	size	V	DNA	CDR3
TRBJ2-1	-	-	TRBV29-1	TGCAGCGTTGATCGGGGATACAACTCCTACAATGAGCAGTTCTTC	CSVDRGYNSYNEQFF
TRBJ2-1	-	-	TRBV12-3/TRBV12-4	TGTGCCAGCAGTTCAAATTCCGGGACGGGATCCTACAATGAGCAGTTCTTC	CASSSNSGTGSYNEQFF
TRBJ1-5	-	-	TRBV5-1	TGCGCCAGCAGCTTGACAGGGATGGGGAATCAGCCCCAGCATTTT	CASSLTGMGNQPQHF
TRBJ2-1	-	few	TRBV20-1	TGCTGTGCCTTAGTATCGTGGGGAGCACTCTACAATGAGCAGTTCTTC	CCALVSWGALYNEQFF
TRBJ2-1	TRBD2	-	TRBV7-3	TGTGCCAGCAGCTTAACTCGCGGGGGGGCAAATGAGCAGTTCTTC	CASSLTRGGANEQFF
TRBJ1-1	-	many	TRBV20-1	TGCAGTGCTGCAGGCGCCCTGTCGAATGAAGCTTTCTTT	CSAAGALSNEAFF
TRBJ2-6	-	-	TRBV4-2	TGTGCCAGCACCACTCTGGGAGGTGGGGCCAACGTCCTGACTTTC	CASTTLGGGANVLTF
TRBJ2-7	TRBD2	many	TRBV20-1	TGCAGTGCTAGAGTCTTGGCTAGCGGGGTTTACGAGCAGTACTTC	CSARVLASGVYEQYF
TRBJ2-7	TRBD1	many	TRBV12-3/TRBV12-4	TGTGCCAGCGCCGGGACAGTTTTCTACGAGCAGTACTTC	CASAGTVFYEQYF
TRBJ2-3	TRBD2	-	TRBV24-1	TGTGCCACCAGTGACCTCGGGACTAGCGGGGGGGCCGAAACATCAGATACGCAGTATTTT	CATSDLGTSGGAETSDTQYF
TRBJ2-1	TRBD2	-	TRBV7-2	TGTGCCAGCAGCTCAACTAGCGGGGTGTACAATGAGCAGTTCTTC	CASSSTSGVYNEQFF
TRBJ1-2	TRBD1	many	TRBV4-3	TGCGCCAGCAGCCAAGATCGTACAGGGGATGGCTACACCTTC	CASSQDRTGDGYTF
TRBJ1-1	-	many	TRBV20-1	TGCAGTGCTGGAGGGAGGACGAACACTGAAGCTTTCTTT	CSAGGRTNTEAFF
TRBJ2-7	TRBD1	-	TRBV7-2	TGTGCCAGCAGCATATACAGGGGTGTGGACGAGCAGTACTTC	CASSIYRGVDEQYF
TRBJ2-4	-	many	TRBV20-1	TGCAGTTCCCAGGGGCAGGGAAGGAACATTCAGTACTTC	CSSQGQGRNIQYF
TRBJ2-5	-	-	TRBV7-2	TGTGCCAGCAGACCACCGGGGCCACCCCAAGAGACCCAGTACTTC	CASRPPGPPQETQYF
TRBJ2-1	TRBD2	many	TRBV7-9	TGTGCCAGCAGCCTCCCGGGACTAGCGGGGGATGAGCAGTTCTTC	CASSLPGLAGDEQFF
TRBJ2-7	-	many	TRBV4-3	TGCGCCAGCAGCCAAGTTCAGTCCTCCTACGAGCAGTACTTC	CASSQVQSSYEQYF
TRBJ2-7	-	many	TRBV27	TGCGCCAGCAGCTTTGGGGGCGGCTACGAGCAGTACTTC	CASSFGGGYEQYF